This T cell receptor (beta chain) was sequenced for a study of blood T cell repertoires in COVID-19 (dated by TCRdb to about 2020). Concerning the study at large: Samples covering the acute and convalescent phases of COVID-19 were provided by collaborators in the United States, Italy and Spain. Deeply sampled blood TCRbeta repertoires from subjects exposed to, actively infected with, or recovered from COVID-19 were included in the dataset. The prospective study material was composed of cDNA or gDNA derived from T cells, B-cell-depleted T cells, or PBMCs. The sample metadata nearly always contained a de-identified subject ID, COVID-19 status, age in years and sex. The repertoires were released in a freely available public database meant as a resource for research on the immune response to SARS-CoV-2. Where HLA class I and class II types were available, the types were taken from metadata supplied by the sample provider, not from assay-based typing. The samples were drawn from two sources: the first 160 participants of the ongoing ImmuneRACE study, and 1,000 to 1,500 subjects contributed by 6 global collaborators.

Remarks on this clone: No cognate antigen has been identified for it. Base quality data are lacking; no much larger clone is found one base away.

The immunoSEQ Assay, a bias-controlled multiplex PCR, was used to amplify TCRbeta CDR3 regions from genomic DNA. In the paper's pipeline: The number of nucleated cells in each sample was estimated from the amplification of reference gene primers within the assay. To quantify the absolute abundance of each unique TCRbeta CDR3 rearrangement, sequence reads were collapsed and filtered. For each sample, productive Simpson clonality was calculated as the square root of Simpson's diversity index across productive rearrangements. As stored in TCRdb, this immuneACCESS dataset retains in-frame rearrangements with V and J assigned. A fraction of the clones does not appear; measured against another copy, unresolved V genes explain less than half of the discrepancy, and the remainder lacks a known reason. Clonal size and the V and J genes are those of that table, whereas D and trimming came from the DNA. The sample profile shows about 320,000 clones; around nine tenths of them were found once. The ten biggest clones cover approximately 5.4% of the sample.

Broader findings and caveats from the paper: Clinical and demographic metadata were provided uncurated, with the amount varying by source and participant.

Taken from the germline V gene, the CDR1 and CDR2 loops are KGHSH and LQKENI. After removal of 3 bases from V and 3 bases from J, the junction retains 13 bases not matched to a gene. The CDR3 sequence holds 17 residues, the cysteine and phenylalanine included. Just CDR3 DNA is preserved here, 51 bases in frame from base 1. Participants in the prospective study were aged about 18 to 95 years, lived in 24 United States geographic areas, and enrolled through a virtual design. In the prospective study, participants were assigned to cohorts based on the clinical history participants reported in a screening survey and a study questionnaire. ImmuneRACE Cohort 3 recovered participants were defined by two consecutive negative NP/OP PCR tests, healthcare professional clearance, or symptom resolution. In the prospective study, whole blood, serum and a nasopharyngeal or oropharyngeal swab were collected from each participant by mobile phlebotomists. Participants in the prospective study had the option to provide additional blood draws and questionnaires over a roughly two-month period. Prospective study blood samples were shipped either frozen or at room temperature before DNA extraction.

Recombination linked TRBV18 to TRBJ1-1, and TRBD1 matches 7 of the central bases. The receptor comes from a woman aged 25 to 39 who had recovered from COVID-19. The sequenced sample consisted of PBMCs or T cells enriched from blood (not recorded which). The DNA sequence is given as TGTGCCAGCTCACCCCCTAACAGGGGTACGGTTGACACTGAAGCTTTCTTT. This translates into CASSPPNRGTVDTEAFF.